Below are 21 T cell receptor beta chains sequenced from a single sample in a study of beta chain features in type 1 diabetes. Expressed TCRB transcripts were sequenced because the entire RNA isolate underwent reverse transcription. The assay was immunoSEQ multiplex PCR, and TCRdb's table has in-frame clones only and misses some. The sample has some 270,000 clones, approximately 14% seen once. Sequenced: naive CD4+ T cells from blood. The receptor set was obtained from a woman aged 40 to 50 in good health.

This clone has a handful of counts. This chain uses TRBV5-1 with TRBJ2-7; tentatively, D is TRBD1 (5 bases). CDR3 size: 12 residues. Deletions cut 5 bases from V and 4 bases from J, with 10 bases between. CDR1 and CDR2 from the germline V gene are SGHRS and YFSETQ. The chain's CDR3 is CASREGDYEQYF. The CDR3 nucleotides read TGCGCCAGCAGGGAAGGGGATTACGAGCAGTACTTC.

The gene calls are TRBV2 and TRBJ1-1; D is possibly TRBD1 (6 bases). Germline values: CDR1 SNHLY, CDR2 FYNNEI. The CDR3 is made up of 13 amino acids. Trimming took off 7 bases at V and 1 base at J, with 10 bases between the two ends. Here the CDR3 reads CASKGGWNTEAFF. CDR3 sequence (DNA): TGTGCCAGCAAAGGGGGTTGGAACACTGAAGCTTTCTTT.

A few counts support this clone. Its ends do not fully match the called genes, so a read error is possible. The CDR3 sequence is CASSIDSYNEQFF. The DNA for the CDR3 is TGTGCTAGCAGCATCGACTCATACAATGAGCAGTTCTTC. The chain recombines TRBV7-7 with TRBJ2-1; D is unresolved. The germline gives CDR1 SSHAT, CDR2 FNYEAQ (reference sequence). The CDR3 has 13 amino acids.

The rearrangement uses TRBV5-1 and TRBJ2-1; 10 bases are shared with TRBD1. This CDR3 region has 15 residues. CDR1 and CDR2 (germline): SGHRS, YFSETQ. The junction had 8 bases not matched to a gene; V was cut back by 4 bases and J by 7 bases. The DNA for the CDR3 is TGCGCCAGCAGCCTGGGACAGGGGTCCTGGAATGAGCAGTTCTTC. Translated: CASSLGQGSWNEQFF. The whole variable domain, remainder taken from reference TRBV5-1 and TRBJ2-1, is KAGVTQTPRYLIKTRGQQVTLSCSPISGHRSVSWYQQTPGQGLQFLFEYFSETQRNKGNFPGRFSGRQFSNSRSEMNVSTLELGDSALYLCASSLGQGSWNEQFFGPGTRLTVL.

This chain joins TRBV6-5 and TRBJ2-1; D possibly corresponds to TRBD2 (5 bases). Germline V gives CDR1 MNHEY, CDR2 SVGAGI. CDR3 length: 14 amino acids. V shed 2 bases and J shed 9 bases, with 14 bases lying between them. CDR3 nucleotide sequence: TGTGCCAGCAGTTACGGCCGAGGGCGCACTGAGCAGTTCTTC. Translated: CASSYGRGRTEQFF.

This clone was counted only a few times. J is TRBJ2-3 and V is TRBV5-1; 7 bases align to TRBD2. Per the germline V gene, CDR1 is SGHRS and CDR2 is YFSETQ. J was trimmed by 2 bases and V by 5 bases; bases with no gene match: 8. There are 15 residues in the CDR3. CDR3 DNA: TGCGCCAGCAGTTCCCAGCGGGGAGACACAGATACGCAGTATTTT. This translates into CASSSQRGDTDTQYF.

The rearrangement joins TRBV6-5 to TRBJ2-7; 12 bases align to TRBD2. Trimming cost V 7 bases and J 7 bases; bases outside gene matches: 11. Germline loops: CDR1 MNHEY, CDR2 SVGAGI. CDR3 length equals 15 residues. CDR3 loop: CASTGGLAGLREQYF. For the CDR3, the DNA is TGTGCCAGCACAGGGGGACTAGCGGGCCTTCGGGAGCAGTACTTC.

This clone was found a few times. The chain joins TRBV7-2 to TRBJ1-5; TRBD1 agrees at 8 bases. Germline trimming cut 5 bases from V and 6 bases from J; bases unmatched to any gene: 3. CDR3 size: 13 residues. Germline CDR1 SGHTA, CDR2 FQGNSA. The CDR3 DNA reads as TGTGCCAGCAGCCCGGACAGGGTTCAGCCCCAGCATTTT. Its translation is CASSPDRVQPQHF.

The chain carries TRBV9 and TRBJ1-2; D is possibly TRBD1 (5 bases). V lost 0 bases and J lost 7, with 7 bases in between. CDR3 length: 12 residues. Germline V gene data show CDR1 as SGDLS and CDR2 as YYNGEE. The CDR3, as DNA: TGTGCCAGCAGCGTAGAGGGGTCTGGCTACACCTTC. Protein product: CASSVEGSGYTF.

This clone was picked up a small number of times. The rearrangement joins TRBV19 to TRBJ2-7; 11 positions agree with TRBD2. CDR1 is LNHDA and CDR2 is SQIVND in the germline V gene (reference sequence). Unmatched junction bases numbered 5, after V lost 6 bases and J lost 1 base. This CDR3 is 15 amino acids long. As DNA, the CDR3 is TGTGCCAGTAGAACTGTAGCGGGGGGGTCCTACGAGCAGTACTTC. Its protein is CASRTVAGGSYEQYF.

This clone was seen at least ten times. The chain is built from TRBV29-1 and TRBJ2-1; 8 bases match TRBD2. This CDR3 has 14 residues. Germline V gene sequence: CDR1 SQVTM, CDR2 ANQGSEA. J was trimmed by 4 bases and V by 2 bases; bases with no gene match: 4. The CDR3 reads CSVESTSAYNEQFF. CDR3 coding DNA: TGCAGCGTTGAATCGACTAGCGCTTACAATGAGCAGTTCTTC.

The CDR3 spells CASYRGVFSGANVLTF. DNA of the CDR3: TGTGCCAGCTACCGGGGGGTTTTCTCTGGGGCCAACGTCCTGACTTTC. The V and J genes are TRBV6-6 and TRBJ2-6, with 7 bases aligning to TRBD2. The CDR3 has 16 amino acids. Germline values: CDR1 MNHNY, CDR2 SVGAGI (reference sequence). Trimming at V came to 8 bases and at J to 0 bases, leaving 7 bases not matched to a gene.

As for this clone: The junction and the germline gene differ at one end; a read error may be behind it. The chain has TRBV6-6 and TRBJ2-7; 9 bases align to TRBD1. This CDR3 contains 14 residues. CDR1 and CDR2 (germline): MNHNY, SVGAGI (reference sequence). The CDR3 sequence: CASSPSGTGKPWAF. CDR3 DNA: TGTGCCAGCAGCCCATCCGGGACAGGGAAACCCTGGGCCTTC.

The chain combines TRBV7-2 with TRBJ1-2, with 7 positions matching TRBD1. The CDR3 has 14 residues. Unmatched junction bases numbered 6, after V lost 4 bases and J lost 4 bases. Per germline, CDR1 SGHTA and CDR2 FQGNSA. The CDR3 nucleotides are TGTGCCAGCAGCTCACGGACAGGTCCCTATGGCTACACCTTC. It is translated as CASSSRTGPYGYTF.

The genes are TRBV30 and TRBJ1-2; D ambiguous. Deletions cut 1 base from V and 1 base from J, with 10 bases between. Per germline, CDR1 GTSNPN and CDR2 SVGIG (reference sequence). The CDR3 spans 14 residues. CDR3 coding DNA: TGTGCCTGGAGTGCCCGCACAGATAACTATGGCTACACCTTC. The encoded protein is CAWSARTDNYGYTF.

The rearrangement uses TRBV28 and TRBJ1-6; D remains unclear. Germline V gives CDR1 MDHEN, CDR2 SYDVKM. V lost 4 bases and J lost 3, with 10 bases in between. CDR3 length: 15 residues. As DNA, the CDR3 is TGTGCCAGCAGTTCCTCGGAGGTCTATAATTCACCCCTCCACTTT. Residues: CASSSSEVYNSPLHF.

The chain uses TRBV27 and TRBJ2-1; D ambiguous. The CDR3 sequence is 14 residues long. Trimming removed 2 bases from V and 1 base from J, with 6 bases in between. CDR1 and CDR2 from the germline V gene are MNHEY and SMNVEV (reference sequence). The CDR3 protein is CASSLGRSYNEQFF. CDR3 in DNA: TGTGCCAGCAGTTTAGGGCGTTCCTACAATGAGCAGTTCTTC.

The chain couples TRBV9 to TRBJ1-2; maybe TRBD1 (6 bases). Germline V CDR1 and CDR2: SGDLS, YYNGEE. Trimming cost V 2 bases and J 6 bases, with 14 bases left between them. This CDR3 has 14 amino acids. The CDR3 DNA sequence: TGTGCCAGCAGCGTGTATTACAGGGAAGATGGCTACACCTTC. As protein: CASSVYYREDGYTF.

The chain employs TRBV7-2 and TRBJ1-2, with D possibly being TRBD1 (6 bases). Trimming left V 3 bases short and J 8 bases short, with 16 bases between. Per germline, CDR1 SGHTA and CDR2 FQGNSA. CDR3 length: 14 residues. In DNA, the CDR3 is TGTGCCAGCAGCTTTCGGACAGCCCAGGGCGGCTACACCTTC. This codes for CASSFRTAQGGYTF.

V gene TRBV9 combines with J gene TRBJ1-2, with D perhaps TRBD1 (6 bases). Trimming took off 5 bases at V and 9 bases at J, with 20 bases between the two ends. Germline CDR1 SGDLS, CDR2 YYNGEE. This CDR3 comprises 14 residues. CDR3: CASREKTGRASYTF. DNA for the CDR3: TGTGCCAGCAGGGAGAAGACAGGCCGGGCGAGCTACACCTTC.

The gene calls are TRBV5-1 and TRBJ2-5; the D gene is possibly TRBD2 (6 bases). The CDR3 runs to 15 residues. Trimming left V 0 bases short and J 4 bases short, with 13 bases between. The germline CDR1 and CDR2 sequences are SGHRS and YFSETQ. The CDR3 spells CASSLAGGSGETQYF. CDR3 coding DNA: TGCGCCAGCAGCTTGGCCGGGGGAAGTGGAGAGACCCAGTACTTC.